Listed below are T cell receptor beta chains from one sample, sequenced in a study of CD8 T cells in ankylosing spondylitis. MiXCR was run by TCRdb on the 5' RACE reads, yielding one entry per CDR3 protein. The repertoire holds more than 100,000 distinct CDR3 sequences, 17% seen once, with roughly a third in the top ten. Sequenced material: blood, either unsorted or a sorted T cell fraction (not recorded which). These receptors came from a male donor with ankylosing spondylitis. Both conserved end residues are part of each CDR3. Fields, in order: CDR3 length, D gene, clone size, V gene, J gene, CDR3 DNA, CDR3 protein. D genes are given only for firm matches. Size is stated for part of the rows, as once, few or many counts, or as a class when the clone is expanded.

13	.	few	TRBV27	TRBJ1-1	TGTGCCAGCAGTTTGTCCCCGAACACTGAAGCTTTCTTT	CASSLSPNTEAFF
12	.	few	TRBV28	TRBJ1-3	TGTGCCAGCTTTGGTGATGGAAACACCATATATTTT	CASFGDGNTIYF
17	TRBD2	few	TRBV5-1	TRBJ2-1	TGCGCCAGCAGCGATTCCGGACGTAGCGGGAGGATGAATGAGCAGTTCTTC	CASSDSGRSGRMNEQFF
14	.	few	TRBV12-3/TRBV12-4	TRBJ2-5	TGTGCCAGCAGTCCCGCGGGGGCTAGAGCGACCCAGTACTTC	CASSPAGARATQYF
14	TRBD2	.	TRBV6-1	TRBJ2-1	TGTGCCAGCAGAGAACCAGGGACTATAAATGAGCAGTTCTTC	CASREPGTINEQFF
14	.	.	TRBV9	TRBJ2-1	TGTGCCAGCAGCGTAGGTACCTCCTACAATGAGCAGTTCTTC	CASSVGTSYNEQFF
12	.	few	TRBV10-3	TRBJ1-2	TGTGCCATCAGAAACAGGGACAATGGCTACACCTTC	CAIRNRDNGYTF
12	TRBD1	few	TRBV6-5	TRBJ2-7	TGTGCCAGCAGTTCCGGGACAGGGGAGCAGTACTTC	CASSSGTGEQYF
11	.	few	TRBV25-1	TRBJ2-1	TGTGCCAGCGTAAGCGATGGTGAGCAGTTCTTC	CASVSDGEQFF
12	.	many	TRBV28	TRBJ2-7	TGTGCCAGCAGTTCGACAGCCTACGAGCAGTACTTC	CASSSTAYEQYF
16	TRBD1	few	TRBV5-1	TRBJ1-1	TGCGCCAGCAGCTTGCCCGAGGACAGGATGAGGACTGAAGCTTTCTTT	CASSLPEDRMRTEAFF
13	.	.	TRBV27	TRBJ1-5	TGTGCCAGCACCGGTGGGAGGGATCAGCCCCAGCATTTT	CASTGGRDQPQHF
14	TRBD2	.	TRBV20-1	TRBJ2-7	TGCAGTGCAAACTATCAGCGGGAGCGAGTCGAGCAGTACTTC	CSANYQRERVEQYF
12	TRBD1	few	TRBV2	TRBJ2-3	TGTGCCAGCAGTACAGGGGGTGATACGCAGTATTTT	CASSTGGDTQYF
11	.	.	TRBV29-1	TRBJ1-2	TGCAGCGTTCGCAGCATCTATGGCTACACCTTC	CSVRSIYGYTF
11	TRBD2	.	TRBV2	TRBJ2-3	TGTGCCAGCCCGGGAGGGGGGACGCAGTATTTT	CASPGGGTQYF
12	.	.	TRBV11-2	TRBJ1-1	TGTGCCAGCAGCTTAGCAGGGTATGAAGCTTTCTTT	CASSLAGYEAFF
14	TRBD1	.	TRBV20-1	TRBJ2-5	TGCAGTGCTAGCACTCGGGACAGCCAAGAGACCCAGTACTTC	CSASTRDSQETQYF
14	.	.	TRBV4-1	TRBJ2-2	TGCGCCAGCAGCCAAGTAGAGTACACCGGGGAGCTGTTTTTT	CASSQVEYTGELFF
13	TRBD2	few	TRBV20-1	TRBJ2-7	TGCAGTGCCCAGTCGGGACTACCCTGGGAGCAGTACTTC	CSAQSGLPWEQYF
13	TRBD1	few	TRBV10-3	TRBJ2-7	TGTGCCATCAGTCTTGACAGGGGTTACGAGCAGTACTTC	CAISLDRGYEQYF
13	.	.	TRBV5-1	TRBJ2-7	TGCGCCAGCAGCTTGACCAGGGACTACGAGCAGTACTTC	CASSLTRDYEQYF
16	.	.	TRBV9	TRBJ2-1	TGTGCCAGCAGCGTAGGCCGGGGGAGCTCCTACAATGAGCAGTTCTTC	CASSVGRGSSYNEQFF
19	TRBD2	.	TRBV28	TRBJ2-4	TGTGCCAGCAGTGTCCCCGGGAGGGCCACGTTGCGGTCCAAAAACATTCAGTACTTC	CASSVPGRATLRSKNIQYF
22	TRBD2	few	TRBV4-1	TRBJ2-1	TGCGCCAGCAGCAGTCGACGCCCCGGACTAGCGGGAGCCGAAGGTTTCGGCAATGAGCAGTTCTTC	CASSSRRPGLAGAEGFGNEQFF
15	.	few	TRBV9	TRBJ2-7	TGTGCCAGCAGCGCCGAGGGTCAGGTCGGCTACGAGCAGTACTTC	CASSAEGQVGYEQYF
17	TRBD2	few	TRBV7-9	TRBJ2-1	TGTGCCAGCAGCACCCTGATGGCTAGCGGGAAGAGCAATGAGCAGTTCTTC	CASSTLMASGKSNEQFF
13	.	few	TRBV27	TRBJ1-2	TGTGCCAGCAGTTGGGGAGACAACTTTGGCTACACCTTC	CASSWGDNFGYTF